The 14 T cell receptor beta chains given below trace back to one sample, sequenced in a study of blood T cell repertoires in COVID-19. TCRdb keeps only in-frame clones here, not all; method: immunoSEQ multiplex PCR. The sample includes 490,000 or so clones, about 88% seen only once; the top ten take 8% to 9.5%. Sequencing was done on a sample of PBMCs or T cells enriched from blood (not recorded which). Source of these receptors: a woman aged 60-75 years who had recovered from COVID-19.

The gene calls are TRBV28 and TRBJ2-3; the match to TRBD2 covers 8 bases. Germline assignment: CDR1 MDHEN and CDR2 SYDVKM. This CDR3 has 15 residues. V trimming: 5 bases; J trimming: 4 bases; junction bases outside the gene matches: 8. The CDR3 loop reads CASSTIAGWPDTQYF. Here the CDR3 DNA reads TGTGCCAGCAGTACCATAGCGGGGTGGCCAGATACGCAGTATTTT.

The rearrangement uses TRBV2 and TRBJ1-3; 7 bases agree with TRBD1. The CDR3 loop spans 14 amino acids. The J segment lost 2 bases and the V segment lost 5 bases, leaving 3 bases of the junction unmatched. Germline V lookup: CDR1 SNHLY, CDR2 FYNNEI. The DNA for the CDR3 is TGTGCCAGCAGTATGACAGGGACTGGAAACACCATATATTTT. It specifies CASSMTGTGNTIYF.

V and J are TRBV4-1 and TRBJ1-1; D is undetermined. This CDR3 contains 14 residues. In germline, CDR1 is MGHRA, CDR2 YSYEKL. Trimming removed 1 base from V and 3 bases from J, with 9 bases in between. CDR3 loop: CASSQGRSYTEAFF. The CDR3 DNA follows: TGCGCCAGCAGCCAAGGGAGGTCGTACACTGAAGCTTTCTTT.

The V call is TRBV5-1, the J call TRBJ2-4; D perhaps matches TRBD2 (5 bases). Germline CDR1 reads SGHRS; CDR2 reads YFSETQ. The CDR3 is 13 residues long. Trimming took 3 bases from V and 9 from J, leaving 13 bases between them. CDR3 sequence reads: CASSSDGEGIQYF. The DNA for the CDR3 is TGCGCCAGCAGCTCGGACGGCGAGGGCATTCAGTACTTC.

The chain uses TRBV24-1 and TRBJ2-4; 8 nucleotides align to TRBD1. V was pared by 9 bases and J by 1 base, with 4 bases of the junction left unmatched. Germline V lookup: CDR1 KGHDR, CDR2 SFDVKD. The CDR3 covers 14 residues. The CDR3 coding sequence is TGTGCCACCTGGACAGGGATCGCCAAAAACATTCAGTACTTC. Translated: CATWTGIAKNIQYF.

The J gene is TRBJ1-4, the V gene TRBV12-5; 8 bases map to TRBD1. The J segment lost 7 bases and the V segment lost 3 bases, leaving 19 bases of the junction unmatched. CDR3 size: 19 residues. Germline-derived CDR1 and CDR2 are LGHNT and FRNRAP. The CDR3 bases are TGTGCTAGTGGTTTTTTCCCCACAGGGGGTAATTTAGTGATTGAAAAACTGTTTTTT. Its protein is CASGFFPTGGNLVIEKLFF.

The V call is TRBV9, the J call TRBJ2-7; 10 bases map to TRBD1. CDR1 SGDLS and CDR2 YYNGEE come from the germline V gene. The CDR3 consists of 17 residues. With 0 bases clipped from V and 0 bases from J, the junction kept 6 bases outside the gene matches. The CDR3 is CASSVDIGTGASYEQYF. Here the CDR3 DNA reads TGTGCCAGCAGCGTAGATATCGGGACAGGGGCCTCCTACGAGCAGTACTTC. Variable domain in full (rest from reference TRBV9 and TRBJ2-7): DSGVTQTPKHLITATGQRVTLRCSPRSGDLSVYWYQQSLDQGLQFLIQYYNGEERAKGNILERFSAQQFPDLHSELNLSSLELGDSALYFCASSVDIGTGASYEQYFGPGTRLTVT.

The chain is built from TRBV7-8 and TRBJ2-7; the match to TRBD1 covers 7 bases. Germline lookup yields CDR1 SGHVS and CDR2 FQNEAQ. The CDR3 totals 15 residues. The trim removed 5 bases at V and 3 bases at J, leaving 10 bases unmatched. CDR3 bases: TGTGCCAGCAGCCTCGGTTTATGGACAGGCTACGAGCAGTACGTC. Protein: CASSLGLWTGYEQYV.

The genes are TRBV7-2 and TRBJ1-4; TRBD1 is a possible D gene (5 bases). This CDR3 has 15 residues. Trimming removed 5 bases from V and 3 bases from J, with 13 bases in between. Germline lookup yields CDR1 SGHTA and CDR2 FQGNSA. The CDR3 DNA sequence: TGTGCCAGCAGCGTCAGGGTTCTGGCTAATGAAAAACTGTTTTTT. Its protein product is CASSVRVLANEKLFF.

This chain uses TRBV12-5 with TRBJ2-1; 9 bases are a match to TRBD1. Germline assignment: CDR1 LGHNT and CDR2 FRNRAP. The CDR3 is 18 residues long. The J segment lost 6 bases and the V segment lost 2 bases, leaving 14 bases of the junction unmatched. CDR3 in DNA: TGTGCTAGTGGTTTGCGTTACCTGGGACAGGGACGTTTCAATGAGCAGTTCTTC. It yields the protein CASGLRYLGQGRFNEQFF.

The chain has TRBV2 and TRBJ1-3, with a possible D match to TRBD1 (6 bases). The CDR3 is 16 residues long. Trimming removed 6 bases at V and 0 bases at J, with 15 bases between. Germline CDR1 reads SNHLY; CDR2 reads FYNNEI. CDR3 sequence: CASRFQGLSSGNTIYF. The CDR3, as DNA: TGTGCCAGCAGGTTCCAGGGGCTTAGCTCTGGAAACACCATATATTTT.

The chain recombines TRBV5-1 with TRBJ2-7; 7 bases are a match to TRBD1. The CDR3 contains 18 residues. Germline loops: CDR1 SGHRS, CDR2 YFSETQ. The junction had 17 bases not matched to a gene; V was cut back by 0 bases and J by 5 bases. The CDR3 sequence: CASSLAYTGVPPLDEQYF. CDR3 DNA: TGCGCCAGCAGCTTGGCCTATACAGGGGTTCCTCCCCTGGACGAGCAGTACTTC.

CDR3 residues: CASSIQGAGDEAFF. The CDR3 coding sequence is TGTGCCAGTAGTATCCAGGGGGCGGGGGATGAAGCTTTCTTT. J is TRBJ1-1 and V is TRBV19, with 8 bases identical to TRBD1. The CDR3 loop spans 14 amino acids. V lost 3 bases and J lost 7; bases outside the gene matches: 7. The germline V gene encodes CDR1 LNHDA and CDR2 SQIVND (reference sequence).

V and J are TRBV18 and TRBJ2-1, with D possibly matching TRBD2 (5 bases). The CDR3 contains 14 residues. Germline CDR1 and CDR2: KGHSH and LQKENI. V lost 3 bases, J lost 6 bases, and 12 bases lay in between. DNA for the CDR3: TGTGCCAGCTCACCGCTAGCATCCGGCAATGAGCAGTTCTTC. Translation: CASSPLASGNEQFF. Together with reference TRBV18 and TRBJ2-1, the CDR3 gives the full variable domain: NAGVMQNPRHLVRRRGQEARLRCSPMKGHSHVYWYRQLPEEGLKFMVYLQKENIIDESGMPKERFSAEFPKEGPSILRIQQVVRGDSAAYFCASSPLASGNEQFFGPGTRLTVL.